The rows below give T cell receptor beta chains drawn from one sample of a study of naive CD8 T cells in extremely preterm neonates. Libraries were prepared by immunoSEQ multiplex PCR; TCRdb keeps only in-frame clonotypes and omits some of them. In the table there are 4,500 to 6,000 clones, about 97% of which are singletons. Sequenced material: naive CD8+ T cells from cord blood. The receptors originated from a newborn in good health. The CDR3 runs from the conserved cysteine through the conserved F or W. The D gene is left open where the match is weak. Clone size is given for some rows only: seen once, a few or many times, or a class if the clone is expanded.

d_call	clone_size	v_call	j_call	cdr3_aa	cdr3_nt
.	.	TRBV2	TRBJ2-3	CASSVEESERDF	TGTGCCAGCAGTGTAGAGGAGTCTGAACGGGATTTT
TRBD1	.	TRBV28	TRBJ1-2	CASSSGTGGYGYTF	TGTGCCAGCAGTTCCGGGACAGGGGGTTATGGCTACACCTTC
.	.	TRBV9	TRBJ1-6	CASSGGGSAYNSPLHF	TGTGCCAGCAGCGGGGGGGGATCCGCCTATAATTCACCCCTCCACTTT
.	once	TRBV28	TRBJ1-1	CASSFNTGWNTEAFF	TGTGCCAGCAGTTTCAATACAGGGTGGAACACTGAAGCTTTCTTT
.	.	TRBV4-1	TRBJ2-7	CASSQDARTYEQYF	TGCGCCAGCAGCCAAGACGCCCGAACTTACGAGCAGTACTTC
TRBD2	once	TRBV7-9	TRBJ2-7	CASSFSGEGPYEQYF	TGTGCCAGCAGCTTTAGCGGGGAAGGGCCCTACGAGCAGTACTTC
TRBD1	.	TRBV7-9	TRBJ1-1	CASSMSTGGTEAFF	TGTGCCAGCAGCATGTCGACAGGGGGCACTGAAGCTTTCTTT
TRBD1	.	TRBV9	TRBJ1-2	CASSPRPGTGGYGYTF	TGTGCCAGCAGCCCCCGTCCCGGGACAGGGGGTTATGGCTACACCTTC
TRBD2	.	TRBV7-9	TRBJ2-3	CASSLVGGDPTDTQYF	TGTGCCAGCAGCTTAGTCGGGGGGGACCCCACAGATACGCAGTATTTT
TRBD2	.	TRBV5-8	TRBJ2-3	CASSGGLAGGYNTDTQYF	TGTGCCAGCAGCGGAGGACTAGCGGGGGGGTATAACACAGATACGCAGTATTTT
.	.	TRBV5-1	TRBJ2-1	CASSFPESNEQFF	TGCGCCAGCAGCTTCCCGGAGAGCAATGAGCAGTTCTTC
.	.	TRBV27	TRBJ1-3	CASSLRGWSGNTIYF	TGTGCCAGCAGTTTAAGGGGGTGGAGCGGAAACACCATATATTTT
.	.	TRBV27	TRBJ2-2	CASSFIRNTGELFF	TGTGCCAGCAGTTTTATTAGGAACACCGGGGAGCTGTTTTTT
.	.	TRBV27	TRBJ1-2	CASSLSSGVNYGYTF	TGTGCCAGCAGTCTCTCTTCCGGGGTTAACTATGGCTACACCTTC
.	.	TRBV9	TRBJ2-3	CASSVAMGADTQYF	TGTGCCAGCAGCGTGGCCATGGGGGCCGATACGCAGTATTTT
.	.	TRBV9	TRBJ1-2	CASSVVSGGYGYTF	TGTGCCAGCAGCGTAGTGTCCGGAGGCTATGGCTACACCTTC
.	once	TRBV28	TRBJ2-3	CASSSGEAGVTDTQYF	TGTGCCAGCAGTTCCGGCGAAGCCGGAGTCACAGATACGCAGTATTTT
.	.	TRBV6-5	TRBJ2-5	CASSYSAGKETQYF	TGTGCCAGCAGTTACTCGGCAGGGAAAGAGACCCAGTACTTC